This TCR beta chain was sequenced during a study of neoadjuvant nivolumab and ipilimumab in lung cancer. About this clone: Its antigen is as yet unknown.

Study-level points and caveats: Only a single major-pathologic-response sample was available for clonality analysis. Higher pretherapy blood TCR richness went with higher resected-tumor richness. From pretherapy to surgery, tumor richness and clonality rose with dual therapy.

Profiled with immunoSEQ multiplex PCR; TCRdb holds only in-frame clones, not every one. The profile shows fewer than 30,000 clones, 60% to 85% of them singletons. The source of this sequence is an adult with non-small cell lung cancer. Sequenced here: tumor tissue, sampled after neoadjuvant nivolumab, alone or with ipilimumab, at or shortly before surgery.

CDR3 coding DNA: TGTGCCTGGAGTTCAGGGAATGGGAGAGTTGAAAAACTGTTTTTT. It encodes CAWSSGNGRVEKLFF. V usage is TRBV30 and J usage is TRBJ1-4; D possibly corresponds to TRBD1 (5 bases). There are 15 residues in the CDR3. The V and J ends lost 2 bases and 7 bases respectively, with 17 bases between them. Germline V CDR1 and CDR2: GTSNPN, SVGIG (reference sequence). Looking up the rest from reference TRBV30 and TRBJ1-4 gives the full variable domain: SQTIHQWPATLVQPVGSPLSLECTVEGTSNPNLYWYRQAAGRGLQLLFYSVGIGQISSEVPQNLSASRPQDRQFILSSKKLLLSDSGFYLCAWSSGNGRVEKLFFGSGTQLSVL.